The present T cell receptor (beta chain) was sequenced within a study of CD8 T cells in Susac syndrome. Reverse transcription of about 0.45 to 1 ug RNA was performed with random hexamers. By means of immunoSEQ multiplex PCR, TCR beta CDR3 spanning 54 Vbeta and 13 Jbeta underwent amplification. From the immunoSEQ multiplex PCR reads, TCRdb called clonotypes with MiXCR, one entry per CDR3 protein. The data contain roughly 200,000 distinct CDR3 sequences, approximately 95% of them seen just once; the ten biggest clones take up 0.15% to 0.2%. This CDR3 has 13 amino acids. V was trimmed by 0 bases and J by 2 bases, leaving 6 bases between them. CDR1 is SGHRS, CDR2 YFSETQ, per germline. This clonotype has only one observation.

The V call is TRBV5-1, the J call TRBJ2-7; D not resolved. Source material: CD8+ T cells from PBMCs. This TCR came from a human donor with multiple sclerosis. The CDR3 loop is CASSLVIAYEQYF. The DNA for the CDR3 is TGCGCCAGCAGCTTGGTGATCGCCTACGAGCAGTACTTC.